Described below is a single T cell receptor beta chain sequence and its context. This record comes from a study of blood T cell repertoires in COVID-19. Sequencing used immunoSEQ multiplex PCR; TCRdb keeps in-frame clones, though not all of them. Seen here are 250,000 to 400,000 clones, about 88% observed once, and the top ten hold 2% to 3%. Sequencing was carried out using PBMCs or T cells enriched from blood (not recorded which). The sequence derives from a man in his fifties or sixties who had recovered from COVID-19.

CDR3 sequence reads: CASSNGLAGASTDTQYF. CDR3 nucleotide sequence: TGTGCCAGCAGCAACGGACTAGCGGGAGCTAGCACAGATACGCAGTATTTT. V and J are TRBV7-9 and TRBJ2-3; 13 nucleotides match TRBD2. V shed 5 bases and J 0 bases; nucleotides not matched to a gene: 5. From germline, CDR1 is SEHNR and CDR2 FQNEAQ (reference sequence). CDR3 size: 17 residues.